Listed below are T cell receptor beta chains from one sample, sequenced in a study of blood T cell repertoires in COVID-19. The table came from immunoSEQ multiplex PCR; TCRdb's copy has only in-frame clones and leaves some out. The data hold some 50,000 clones, with 75% to 95% observed a single time. The sequenced material came from peripheral blood. The receptors here all came from a man aged 40-55 years with acute or convalescent COVID-19. CDR3s leave out the opening cysteine and the closing phenylalanine or tryptophan.

CDR3 protein: ASSIDSLQSQPQH
V gene: TRBV19
CDR3 length: 13

CDR3 protein: ASSERGPNYGYT
V gene: TRBV6-1
CDR3 length: 12

CDR3 protein: ATTPGESAGDTQY
V gene: TRBV24-1
CDR3 length: 13

CDR3 protein: ASIPGARSYEQY
V gene: TRBV7-8
CDR3 length: 12

CDR3 protein: ASSSTVSSNQPQH
V gene: TRBV28
CDR3 length: 13

CDR3 protein: ATSARGVDEQF
V gene: TRBV24-1
CDR3 length: 11

CDR3 protein: ASTSRRGGYGYT
V gene: TRBV19
CDR3 length: 12

CDR3 protein: ASSLGAREATDTQY
V gene: TRBV11-3
CDR3 length: 14

CDR3 protein: ASSKDMLNYGYT
V gene: TRBV2
CDR3 length: 12

CDR3 protein: ASSYGATGNTEAF
V gene: TRBV6-5
CDR3 length: 13

CDR3 protein: ATSETPRRRSSYNSPLH
V gene: TRBV24-1
CDR3 length: 17

CDR3 protein: ASSLNSNYGYT
V gene: TRBV7-9
CDR3 length: 11

CDR3 protein: ASSSYYEQY
V gene: TRBV5-4
CDR3 length: 9

CDR3 protein: ASSQTGAKAF
V gene: TRBV5-5
CDR3 length: 10

CDR3 protein: AWSVPGMNTEAF
V gene: TRBV30
CDR3 length: 12

CDR3 protein: ATRLAEATDTQY
V gene: TRBV6-5
CDR3 length: 12

CDR3 protein: AWSVRTGGVWGYEQY
V gene: TRBV30
CDR3 length: 15

CDR3 protein: AWSNGDSYGYT
V gene: TRBV30
CDR3 length: 11

CDR3 protein: SVFTSLALADTQY
V gene: TRBV29-1
CDR3 length: 13

CDR3 protein: ASSQYGQGISWAF
V gene: TRBV5-4
CDR3 length: 13

CDR3 protein: ASKQGSAGEKLF
V gene: TRBV27
CDR3 length: 12

CDR3 protein: ASSQAPGTQY
V gene: TRBV14
CDR3 length: 10

CDR3 protein: ASSIEGASYYGYT
V gene: TRBV19
CDR3 length: 13

CDR3 protein: ASSLGREPNEQY
V gene: TRBV6-6
CDR3 length: 12

CDR3 protein: AISDSTRNRGSYEQY
V gene: TRBV10-3
CDR3 length: 15

CDR3 protein: ASSSVDRAGTGELF
V gene: TRBV6-5
CDR3 length: 14

CDR3 protein: ACRDRGPTGELF
V gene: TRBV30
CDR3 length: 12

CDR3 protein: ASGLAATSGGGNEQF
V gene: TRBV12-5
CDR3 length: 15

CDR3 protein: ASSEPVNYGYT
V gene: TRBV25-1
CDR3 length: 11

CDR3 protein: AISRQGADTEAF
V gene: TRBV10-3
CDR3 length: 12

CDR3 protein: ASTVSNQPQH
V gene: TRBV6-5
CDR3 length: 10

CDR3 protein: ASSKQQVPGELF
V gene: TRBV10-1
CDR3 length: 12

CDR3 protein: SVDPTGGNEQF
V gene: TRBV29-1
CDR3 length: 11

CDR3 protein: ASSYSLSGSQETQY
V gene: TRBV6-5
CDR3 length: 14

CDR3 protein: ASSPGGLAVYEQY
V gene: TRBV3-1/TRBV3-2
CDR3 length: 13

CDR3 protein: ASSSPLATEQF
V gene: TRBV12-3/TRBV12-4
CDR3 length: 11

CDR3 protein: ASSRDNGNYGYT
V gene: TRBV6-2/TRBV6-3
CDR3 length: 12

CDR3 protein: ASSQPGTGTYGYT
V gene: TRBV28
CDR3 length: 13

CDR3 protein: AISVDRNTEAF
V gene: TRBV10-3
CDR3 length: 11

CDR3 protein: ASSLGTSWYEQY
V gene: TRBV7-9
CDR3 length: 12